These 26 T cell receptor beta chains share one sample of origin, sequenced in a study of cytomegalovirus exposure and HLA in healthy donors. PCR amplification relied on 60 Vbeta primers (plus 13 Jbeta primers). Here immunoSEQ multiplex PCR was the method, and the copy in TCRdb shows in-frame clones only, minus some. Of some 220,000 clones in the sample, about 85% were seen once. The sequenced sample consisted of PBMCs. These receptors were collected from a girl aged 2-10 years in good health and CMV-seronegative.

The chain has TRBV30 and TRBJ1-1; unclear D gene. The V end was cut by 3 bases, the J end by 8 bases, with 13 bases between. CDR1 GTSNPN and CDR2 SVGIG come from the germline V gene (reference sequence). There are 12 residues in the CDR3. The CDR3 region is CAWRSGAAEAFF. CDR3 bases: TGTGCCTGGAGATCCGGAGCGGCCGAAGCTTTCTTT.

A word on this clone: Germline and junction disagree at one end, which may indicate a read error. V and J are TRBV20-1 and TRBJ2-7, with TRBD1 matching 8 bases. Germline CDR1 is DFQATT and CDR2 is SNEGSKA (reference sequence). There are 10 residues in the CDR3. The CDR3 reads CSGTDRGDSF. The CDR3, as DNA: TGCAGTGGGACCGACAGGGGTGATTCGTTC.

The gene calls are TRBV28 and TRBJ1-6, with no clear D. The CDR3 covers 16 residues. Trimming cost V 6 bases and J 7 bases, with 19 bases left between them. The V gene's germline CDR1 is MDHEN and CDR2 SYDVKM. The DNA for the CDR3 is TGTGCCAGCAGGTATACACCCAGCCCGAGGAATTCACCCCTCCACTTT. Translating it yields CASRYTPSPRNSPLHF.

J is TRBJ2-7 and V is TRBV19; 10 nucleotides agree with TRBD2. Per germline, CDR1 LNHDA and CDR2 SQIVND (reference sequence). Trimming at V came to 6 bases and at J to 6 bases, leaving 8 bases not matched to a gene. There are 14 residues in the CDR3. The CDR3 DNA is TGTGCCAGTAGCTCCGGGACTAGCGTCCTCGAGCAGTACTTC. Translated, it gives CASSSGTSVLEQYF.

The V gene is TRBV5-4, the J gene TRBJ1-3, with unresolved D. There are 15 residues in the CDR3. Germline CDR1 is SGHNT and CDR2 is YYREEE (reference sequence). Trimming pared 1 base from V and 4 bases from J, leaving 12 bases between. The chain's CDR3 is CASSLNPTVGNTIYF. The CDR3 DNA reads TGTGCCAGCAGCTTGAACCCCACGGTCGGAAACACCATATATTTT.

This clone was seen once. The V call is TRBV7-9, the J call TRBJ1-6, with 7 bases lining up with TRBD1. Trimming cost V 5 bases and J 9 bases; bases outside gene matches: 10. CDR1 is SEHNR, CDR2 FQNEAQ, per germline (reference sequence). The length of the CDR3 is 15 residues. The CDR3 sequence is CASSPDRQVISPLHF. The CDR3 DNA reads TGTGCCAGCAGCCCGGACAGGCAGGTCATTTCACCCCTCCACTTT.

The V and J genes are TRBV5-1 and TRBJ2-3; TRBD2 aligns across 7 bases. The CDR3 is 14 residues long. The trim removed 5 bases at V and 5 bases at J, leaving 8 bases unmatched. Looked up from germline, CDR1 is SGHRS and CDR2 is YFSETQ. As DNA, the CDR3 is TGCGCCAGCAGTTTAAGCGGGGTGGGAGATACGCAGTATTTT. It translates to CASSLSGVGDTQYF.

This clone was seen once. The chain couples TRBV6-5 to TRBJ2-1; possibly TRBD2 for D (6 bases). Germline V gene lookup returns CDR1 MNHEY and CDR2 SVGAGI. The CDR3 extends over 15 amino acids. V was clipped by 1 base and J by 7 bases, with 14 bases between them. The CDR3 loop reads CASSYFSGSPNEQFF. The CDR3 DNA sequence: TGTGCCAGCAGTTACTTCAGCGGGTCTCCGAATGAGCAGTTCTTC.

The gene calls are TRBV5-1 and TRBJ2-7, with D possibly TRBD2 on 5 matching bases. This CDR3 has 13 amino acids. The V and J ends lost 7 bases and 0 bases respectively, with 11 bases between them. From germline, CDR1 is SGHRS and CDR2 YFSETQ. The CDR3 region is CASADSYSYEQYF. CDR3 nucleotides: TGCGCCAGCGCGGACTCCTACTCCTACGAGCAGTACTTC.

This chain uses TRBV25-1 with TRBJ1-6; 7 bases match TRBD1. Germline assignment: CDR1 MGHDK and CDR2 SYGVNS. After removal of 2 bases from V and 8 bases from J, the junction contained 6 bases not matched to a gene. CDR3 length equals 15 residues. For the CDR3, the DNA is TGTGCCAGCAGTGAACTCGACAGGGCCGATTCACCCCTCCACTTT. It is translated as CASSELDRADSPLHF.

V usage is TRBV12-5 and J usage is TRBJ2-2, with 8 bases matching TRBD2. Germline assignment: CDR1 LGHNT and CDR2 FRNRAP. Trimming at V came to 6 bases and at J to 6 bases, leaving 9 bases not matched to a gene. The CDR3 sequence is 15 residues long. CDR3 sequence (DNA): TGTGCTAGTGGCTACGGGGGGGGCGCCCCCGGGGAGCTGTTTTTT. It encodes CASGYGGGAPGELFF.

The rearrangement joins TRBV10-2 to TRBJ1-1, with TRBD1 matching 8 bases. The CDR3 extends over 13 amino acids. Per germline, CDR1 WSHSY and CDR2 SAAADI. V dropped 8 bases and J dropped 4; count of bases not matched to a gene: 6. The CDR3 here is CASGVTGGTEAFF. For the CDR3, the DNA is TGCGCCAGCGGGGTAACAGGGGGCACTGAAGCTTTCTTT.

The chain employs TRBV18 and TRBJ1-3, with 8 positions matching TRBD1. Germline loops: CDR1 KGHSH, CDR2 LQKENI. The CDR3 loop spans 16 amino acids. The ends lost 5 bases at V and 2 bases at J; junction bases unmatched: 8. CDR3 in DNA: TGTGCCAGCTCAGGACGGACAGGGCGAACTGGAAACACCATATATTTT. It is translated as CASSGRTGRTGNTIYF. Full variable domain (rest looked up from reference TRBV18 and TRBJ1-3): NAGVMQNPRHLVRRRGQEARLRCSPMKGHSHVYWYRQLPEEGLKFMVYLQKENIIDESGMPKERFSAEFPKEGPSILRIQQVVRGDSAAYFCASSGRTGRTGNTIYFGEGSWLTVV.

In DNA, the CDR3 is TGTGCCAGCACCGCGACGGCTAGCGGGTCGGGGGAGACCCAGTACTTC. Encoded protein: CASTATASGSGETQYF. This sequence joins TRBV5-4 and TRBJ2-5; TRBD2 matches 8 bases. CDR3 length equals 16 residues. V shed 6 bases, J shed 5 bases, and the junction held 15 bases outside the gene matches. The germline gives CDR1 SGHNT, CDR2 YYREEE (reference sequence).

This clone has just one count. The chain employs TRBV15 and TRBJ1-1, with unresolved D. The germline gives CDR1 LNHNV, CDR2 YYDKDF (reference sequence). V lost 5 bases to trimming and J lost 0 bases, with 10 bases between them. The CDR3 contains 14 residues. The DNA for the CDR3 is TGTGCCACCAGCTCTAGCGTTATGAACACTGAAGCTTTCTTT. As protein: CATSSSVMNTEAFF. Using reference TRBV15 and TRBJ1-1 for the parts outside the CDR3, the full variable domain is DAMVIQNPRYQVTQFGKPVTLSCSQTLNHNVMYWYQQKSSQAPKLLFHYYDKDFNNEADTPDNFQSRRPNTSFCFLDIRSPGLGDTAMYLCATSSSVMNTEAFFGQGTRLTVV.

This clone was seen a few times. The chain has TRBV7-6 and TRBJ1-1; D possibly corresponds to TRBD1 (5 bases). In germline, CDR1 is SGHVS, CDR2 FNYEAQ. Trimming took 1 base from V and 5 from J, leaving 14 bases between them. There are 15 residues in the CDR3. This CDR3 reads CASSLGVGGGTEAFF. Here the CDR3 DNA reads TGTGCCAGCAGCTTAGGGGTTGGGGGGGGGACTGAAGCTTTCTTT.

CDR3 in amino acids: CASSPRGFFTDTQYF. The CDR3 DNA reads as TGTGCCAGCAGTCCCAGGGGGTTCTTCACAGATACGCAGTATTTT. The genes are TRBV27 and TRBJ2-3, with 7 bases that match TRBD1. CDR3 length: 15 residues. Germline-derived CDR1 and CDR2 are MNHEY and SMNVEV (reference sequence). V was pared by 5 bases and J by 2 bases, with 7 bases of the junction left unmatched.

The chain couples TRBV9 to TRBJ2-3, with D possibly TRBD2 on 5 matching bases. Trimming took 3 bases from V and 8 from J, leaving 19 bases between them. The CDR3 covers 15 residues. Germline loops: CDR1 SGDLS, CDR2 YYNGEE. CDR3 region: CASSAPARGIRTQYF. Here the CDR3 DNA reads TGTGCCAGCAGCGCCCCTGCGAGAGGGATACGTACGCAGTATTTT.

The V call is TRBV30, the J call TRBJ2-5; 8 nucleotides agree with TRBD2. Germline values: CDR1 GTSNPN, CDR2 SVGIG (reference sequence). V shed 2 bases, J shed 2 bases, and the junction held 10 bases outside the gene matches. This CDR3 has 16 residues. The CDR3 DNA is TGTGCCTGGAGTCTATCTAGGACTAGCATTCAAGAGACCCAGTACTTC. This translates into CAWSLSRTSIQETQYF.

This chain uses TRBV30 with TRBJ1-2; D is perhaps TRBD1 (6 bases). The CDR3 is made up of 15 amino acids. V gave up 1 base and J gave up 4 bases, with 16 bases separating them. Germline CDR1 is GTSNPN and CDR2 is SVGIG (reference sequence). Written as DNA, the CDR3 is TGTGCCTGGAGTGACACAGGGAGTAGGGGCTATGGCTACACCTTC. Residues: CAWSDTGSRGYGYTF.

The chain uses TRBV29-1 and TRBJ2-7; 9 bases are shared with TRBD2. J gave up 0 bases and V 2 bases, and 8 bases lay outside the gene matches. The CDR3 consists of 16 residues. From germline, CDR1 is SQVTM and CDR2 ANQGSEA. The DNA of the CDR3 is TGCAGCGTTGAAACCGGGACTAGCACTTCCTCCTACGAGCAGTACTTC. Translating it yields CSVETGTSTSSYEQYF.

This chain joins TRBV6-5 and TRBJ2-7; perhaps TRBD2 as D (5 bases). The germline V gene encodes CDR1 MNHEY and CDR2 SVGAGI. Between the trimmed V and J ends, which lost 5 bases and 3 bases, there was a span of 5 bases. CDR3 length: 11 residues. CDR3 bases: TGTGCCAGCAGTGGAGGCTACGAGCAGTACTTC. Its protein is CASSGGYEQYF.

This sequence joins TRBV29-1 and TRBJ1-1, with 7 positions matching TRBD1. This CDR3 region has 13 residues. The germline gives CDR1 SQVTM, CDR2 ANQGSEA. The J segment lost 8 bases and the V segment lost 4 bases, leaving 10 bases of the junction unmatched. CDR3 nucleotides: TGCAGCGTTGCTAACAGGGGTATTGGCGAAGCTTTCTTT. Translation: CSVANRGIGEAFF.

In its sample, this clone was seen a few times. The chain uses TRBV27 and TRBJ2-7; 12 nucleotides match TRBD1. The CDR3 covers 15 residues. Germline CDR1 and CDR2: MNHEY and SMNVEV (reference sequence). The V and J ends lost 4 bases and 4 bases, in that order; junction bases with no gene match: 5. CDR3 in amino acids: CASSYGTGGWYEQYF. In nucleotides, the CDR3 is TGTGCCAGCAGTTACGGGACAGGGGGCTGGTACGAGCAGTACTTC.

V usage is TRBV28 and J usage is TRBJ1-5, with D unclear. This CDR3 spans 15 amino acids. CDR1 and CDR2 from the germline V gene are MDHEN and SYDVKM. The V gene lost 3 bases and the J gene lost 2 bases, with 11 bases spanning the gap. The CDR3: CASSLSNSRNQPQHF. CDR3 in DNA: TGTGCCAGCAGTTTGTCGAACTCCCGCAATCAGCCCCAGCATTTT.

The chain has TRBV5-6 and TRBJ2-7; 10 nucleotides match TRBD1. CDR1 is SGHDT and CDR2 is YYEEEE in the germline V gene. V was pared by 4 bases and J by 2 bases, with 9 bases of the junction left unmatched. CDR3 length: 16 amino acids. CDR3 DNA sequence: TGTGCCAGCAGCGCGGGGGCCGGACAGGGGGCCTACGAGCAGTACTTC. This sequence encodes CASSAGAGQGAYEQYF.